This TCR beta chain was captured in a study of early T cells in non-severe SARS-CoV-2 infection. The CDR3 loop spans 14 amino acids. The V gene's germline CDR1 is MNHEY and CDR2 SVGEGT. V shed 2 bases and J 2 bases; nucleotides not matched to a gene: 2. This clonotype occurred many times. The TCR library protocol attached unique molecular identifiers to the individual cDNA molecules. TCRdb re-called the 5' RACE reads with MiXCR, one entry per CDR3 protein. The sample includes about 26,000 distinct CDR3 sequences, approximately 5.1% of them seen just once. Sequenced input: whole blood. The receptor was isolated from an adult who was a healthcare worker with PCR-confirmed SARS-CoV-2 infection or an uninfected control (not recorded which). The chain employs TRBV6-2 or TRBV6-3 and TRBJ2-7, with TRBD2 matching 8 bases. CDR3 residues: CASSYQRETYEQYF. The DNA for the CDR3 is TGTGCCAGCAGTTACCAGCGGGAGACCTACGAGCAGTACTTC.